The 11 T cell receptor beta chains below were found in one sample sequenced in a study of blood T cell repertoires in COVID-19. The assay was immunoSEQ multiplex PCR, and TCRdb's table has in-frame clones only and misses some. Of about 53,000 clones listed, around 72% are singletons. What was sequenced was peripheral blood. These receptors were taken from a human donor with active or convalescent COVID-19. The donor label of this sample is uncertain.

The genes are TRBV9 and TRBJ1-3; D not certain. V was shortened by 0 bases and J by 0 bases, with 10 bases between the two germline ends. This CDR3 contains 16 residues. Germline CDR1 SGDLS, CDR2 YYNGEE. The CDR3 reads CASSVASQNSGNTIYF. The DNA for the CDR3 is TGTGCCAGCAGCGTAGCTAGCCAGAACTCTGGAAACACCATATATTTT.

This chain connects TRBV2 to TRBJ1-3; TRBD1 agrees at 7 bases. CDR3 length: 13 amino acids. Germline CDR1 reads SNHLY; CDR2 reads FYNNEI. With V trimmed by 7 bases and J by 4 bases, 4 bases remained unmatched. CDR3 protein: CASTGTVGNTIYF. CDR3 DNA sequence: TGTGCCAGCACCGGGACAGTCGGAAACACCATATATTTT.

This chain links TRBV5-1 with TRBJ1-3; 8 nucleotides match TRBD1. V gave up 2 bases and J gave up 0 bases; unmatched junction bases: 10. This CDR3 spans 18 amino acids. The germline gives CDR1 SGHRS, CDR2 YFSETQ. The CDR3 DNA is TGCGCCAGCAGCTTCAAGACAGGGGACCTCAGCTCTGGAAACACCATATATTTT. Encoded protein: CASSFKTGDLSSGNTIYF. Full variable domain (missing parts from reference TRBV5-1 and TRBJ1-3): KAGVTQTPRYLIKTRGQQVTLSCSPISGHRSVSWYQQTPGQGLQFLFEYFSETQRNKGNFPGRFSGRQFSNSRSEMNVSTLELGDSALYLCASSFKTGDLSSGNTIYFGEGSWLTVV.

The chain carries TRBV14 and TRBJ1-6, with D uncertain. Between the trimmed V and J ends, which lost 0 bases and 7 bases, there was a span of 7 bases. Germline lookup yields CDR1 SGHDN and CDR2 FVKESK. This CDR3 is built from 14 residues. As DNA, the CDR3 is TGTGCCAGCAGCCAAGAGGTGGGCAATTCACCCCTCCACTTT. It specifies CASSQEVGNSPLHF.

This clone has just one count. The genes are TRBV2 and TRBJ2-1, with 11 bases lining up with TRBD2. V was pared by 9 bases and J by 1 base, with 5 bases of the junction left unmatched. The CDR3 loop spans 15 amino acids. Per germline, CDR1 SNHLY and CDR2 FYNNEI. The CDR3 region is CASTRTSGSYNEQFF. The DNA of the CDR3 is TGTGCCAGTACAAGGACTAGCGGGTCCTACAATGAGCAGTTCTTC.

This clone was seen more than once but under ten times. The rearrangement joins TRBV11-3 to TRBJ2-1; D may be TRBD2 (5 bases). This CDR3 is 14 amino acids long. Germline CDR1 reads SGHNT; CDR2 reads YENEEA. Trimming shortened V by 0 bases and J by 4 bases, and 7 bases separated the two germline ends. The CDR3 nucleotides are TGTGCCAGCAGCTTAGACGGGATGTACAATGAGCAGTTCTTC. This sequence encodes CASSLDGMYNEQFF.

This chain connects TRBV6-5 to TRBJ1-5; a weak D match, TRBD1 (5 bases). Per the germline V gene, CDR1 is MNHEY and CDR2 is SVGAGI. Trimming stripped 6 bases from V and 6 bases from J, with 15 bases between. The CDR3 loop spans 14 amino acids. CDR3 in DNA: TGTGCCAGCAGACGCTCTGGGGGAGGTCAGCCCCAGCATTTT. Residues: CASRRSGGGQPQHF.

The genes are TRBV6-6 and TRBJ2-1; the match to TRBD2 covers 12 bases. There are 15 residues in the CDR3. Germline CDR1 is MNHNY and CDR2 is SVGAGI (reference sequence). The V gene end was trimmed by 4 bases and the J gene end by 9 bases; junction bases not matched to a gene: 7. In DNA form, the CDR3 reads TGTGCCAGCAGTTCTGGACTAGCGGGACTCACTGAGCAGTTCTTC. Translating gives CASSSGLAGLTEQFF.

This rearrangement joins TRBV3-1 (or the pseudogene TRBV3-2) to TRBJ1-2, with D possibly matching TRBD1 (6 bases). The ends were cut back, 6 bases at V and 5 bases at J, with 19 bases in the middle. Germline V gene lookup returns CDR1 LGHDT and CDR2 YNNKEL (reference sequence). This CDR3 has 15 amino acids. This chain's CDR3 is CASSLTGIRRYGYTF. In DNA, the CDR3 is TGTGCCAGCAGTTTAACAGGGATCCGGAGGTATGGCTACACCTTC.

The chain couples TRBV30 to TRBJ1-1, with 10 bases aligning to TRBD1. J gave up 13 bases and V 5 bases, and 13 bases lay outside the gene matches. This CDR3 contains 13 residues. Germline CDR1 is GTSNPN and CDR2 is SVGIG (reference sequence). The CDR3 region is CAWGNDRGQRVFF. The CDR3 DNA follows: TGTGCCTGGGGCAATGACAGGGGGCAGAGGGTTTTCTTT.

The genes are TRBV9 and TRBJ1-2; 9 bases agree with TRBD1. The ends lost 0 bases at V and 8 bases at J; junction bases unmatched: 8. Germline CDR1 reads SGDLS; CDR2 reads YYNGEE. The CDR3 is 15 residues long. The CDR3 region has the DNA TGTGCCAGCAGCGTAGCTCCGGACAGGGGTGCAGGCTACACCTTC. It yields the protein CASSVAPDRGAGYTF.